This entry is about one T cell receptor beta chain. No antigen is known for it. Random hexamers primed reverse transcription of about 0.45 to 1 ug RNA. TCRdb passed the immunoSEQ multiplex PCR reads through MiXCR, listing each CDR3 protein once. The sample records 200,000 to 250,000 distinct CDR3 sequences, roughly 96% being singletons. The sample belongs to a study of CD8 T cells in Susac syndrome. Findings and limits, study-wide: It was acknowledged in the study that its TCR sequencing and HLA analysis involved a relatively small number of individuals.

The CDR3 is made up of 14 amino acids. V was trimmed by 5 bases and J by 5 bases, leaving 15 bases between them. Germline CDR1 SGHTA, CDR2 FQGTGA. This TCR was sampled from a human donor with multiple sclerosis. The chain couples TRBV7-3 to TRBJ2-5; D perhaps matches TRBD1 (6 bases). The sequenced material came from CD4+ T cells from PBMCs. CDR3 sequence: CASSRGHPPETQYF. DNA of the CDR3: TGTGCCAGCAGCCGGGGACACCCTCCCGAGACCCAGTACTTC. The complete variable domain, with remaining parts taken from reference TRBV7-3 and TRBJ2-5, reads GAGVSQTPSNKVTEKGKYVELRCDPISGHTALYWYRQSLGQGPEFLIYFQGTGAADDSGLPNDRFFAVRPEGSVSTLKIQRTERGDSAVYLCASSRGHPPETQYFGPGTRLLVL.